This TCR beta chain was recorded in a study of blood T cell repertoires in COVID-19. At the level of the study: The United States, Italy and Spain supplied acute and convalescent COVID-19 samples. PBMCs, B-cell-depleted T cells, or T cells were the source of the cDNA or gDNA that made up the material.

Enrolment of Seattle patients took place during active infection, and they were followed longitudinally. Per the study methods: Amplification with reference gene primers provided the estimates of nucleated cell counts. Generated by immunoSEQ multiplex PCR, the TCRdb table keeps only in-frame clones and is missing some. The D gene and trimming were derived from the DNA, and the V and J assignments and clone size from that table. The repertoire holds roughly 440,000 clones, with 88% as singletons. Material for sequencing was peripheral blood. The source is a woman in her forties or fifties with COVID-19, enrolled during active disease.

The CDR3 here is CATSREETYTYEQYF. CDR3 DNA: TGTGCCACCAGCAGGGAAGAGACATACACCTACGAGCAGTACTTC. This chain connects TRBV15 to TRBJ2-7; D is uncertain. CDR3 length equals 15 residues. Germline loops: CDR1 LNHNV, CDR2 YYDKDF (reference sequence). The V and J ends lost 3 bases and 2 bases respectively, with 14 bases between them.